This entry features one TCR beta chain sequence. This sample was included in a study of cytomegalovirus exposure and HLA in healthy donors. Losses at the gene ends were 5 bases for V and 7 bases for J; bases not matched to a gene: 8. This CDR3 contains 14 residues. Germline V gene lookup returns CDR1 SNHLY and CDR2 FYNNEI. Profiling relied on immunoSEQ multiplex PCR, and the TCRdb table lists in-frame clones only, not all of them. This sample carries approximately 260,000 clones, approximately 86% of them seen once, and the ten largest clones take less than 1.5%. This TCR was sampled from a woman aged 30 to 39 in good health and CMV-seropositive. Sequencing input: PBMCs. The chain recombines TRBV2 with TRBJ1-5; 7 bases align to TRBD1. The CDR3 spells CASSPHRGNQPQHF. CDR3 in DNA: TGTGCCAGCAGTCCACACAGGGGAAACCAGCCCCAGCATTTT.